A single TCR beta chain is shown here with its context. The data were produced by immunoSEQ multiplex PCR, yet TCRdb's version contains in-frame clones alone and is incomplete. The data show tens of thousands of clones, approximately 98% seen once. The data were obtained in a study of technical replicates of blood from a few donors. The CDR3 has 15 amino acids. Germline V gives CDR1 SGDLS, CDR2 YYNGEE. The germline V and J ends were trimmed by 0 bases and 4 bases, with 11 bases remaining between them. The material sequenced was T cells isolated from PBMCs. This receptor was taken from a human donor in good health. The chain carries TRBV9 and TRBJ1-3, with D uncertain. CDR3 nucleotides: TGTGCCAGCAGCGTAGATGGAGGGTTCGGAAACACCATATATTTT. It translates to CASSVDGGFGNTIYF. The whole variable domain, filled in from reference TRBV9 and TRBJ1-3, reads DSGVTQTPKHLITATGQRVTLRCSPRSGDLSVYWYQQSLDQGLQFLIQYYNGEERAKGNILERFSAQQFPDLHSELNLSSLELGDSALYFCASSVDGGFGNTIYFGEGSWLTVV.